This T cell receptor beta chain was identified during a study of Ad26.COV2.S vaccination and SARS-CoV-2 variants. Looking at the study overall: The COV1001 Ad26.COV2.S trial arm included the donor.

Germline CDR1 reads GTSNPN; CDR2 reads SVGIG (reference sequence). With 5 bases removed from V and 0 bases from J, the gap between germline ends came to 12 bases. The CDR3 totals 14 residues. Clones were sequenced by immunoSEQ multiplex PCR, and TCRdb holds only the in-frame ones, with some missing. Here the sample spans hundreds of thousands of clones, 80% to 90% being singletons. Described treatment: 15 to 20 received Ad26.COV2.S at low or high dose, single or two shots; 5 received placebo; per-sample allocation not given. Day 63 after the first vaccine or placebo injection was the time point for sampling.

V gene TRBV30 combines with J gene TRBJ2-3; possibly TRBD1 for D (5 bases). This receptor was obtained from a person between 18 and 60 years old who received the Ad26.COV2.S COVID-19 vaccine or a placebo. This specimen was peripheral blood, taken in a trial of Ad26.COV2.S vaccine versus placebo. This chain's CDR3 is CAWGKTASTDTQYF. CDR3 nucleotide sequence: TGTGCCTGGGGGAAGACAGCTAGCACAGATACGCAGTATTTT.